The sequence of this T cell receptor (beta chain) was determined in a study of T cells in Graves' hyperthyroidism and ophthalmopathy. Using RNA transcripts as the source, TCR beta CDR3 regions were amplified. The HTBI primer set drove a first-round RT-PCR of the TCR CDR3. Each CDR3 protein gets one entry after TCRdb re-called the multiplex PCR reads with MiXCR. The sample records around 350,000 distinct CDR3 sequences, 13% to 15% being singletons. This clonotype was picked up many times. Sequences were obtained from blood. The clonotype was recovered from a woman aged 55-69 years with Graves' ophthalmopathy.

This chain's CDR3 is CASSHPDSKAFF. The CDR3 DNA follows: TGTGCCAGCAGCCACCCCGACAGTAAAGCTTTCTTT. V is TRBV3-1 and J is TRBJ1-1, with D perhaps TRBD1 (5 bases). Germline CDR1 is LGHDT and CDR2 is YNNKEL (reference sequence). Trimming left V 3 bases short and J 9 bases short, with 11 bases between. The CDR3 has 12 amino acids.